The text below deals with one T cell receptor (beta chain). This sample stems from a study of blood T cell repertoires in COVID-19. Whole-study context: Cohort 3 recovered donors had two negative PCRs, clearance, or symptom resolution. Donors in the United States, Italy and Spain gave samples during acute or convalescent COVID-19. T cells, B-cell-depleted T cells, or PBMCs supplied cDNA or gDNA.

Participants came from roughly 24 US areas, aged about 18 to 90 years. TCRdb keeps only in-frame clones here, not all; method: immunoSEQ multiplex PCR. This table has under 300,000 clones, 70% to 90% appearing once. The germline V gene has CDR1 SGHAT and CDR2 FQNNGV. This CDR3 spans 14 amino acids. Trimming took 3 bases from V and 1 from J; bases not matched to a gene: 1. The sample taken for sequencing was PBMCs or T cells enriched from blood (not recorded which). The clonotype was recovered from a woman between 55 and 75 years old in a cohort exposed to, infected with or recovered from COVID-19 (not recorded which). The V call is TRBV11-2, the J call TRBJ1-1, with 8 bases matching TRBD1. CDR3 loop: CASSFGQGNTEAFF. In nucleotides, the CDR3 is TGTGCCAGCAGCTTCGGACAGGGGAACACTGAAGCTTTCTTT.